The entry below describes one TCR beta chain. What antigen it recognizes has not been identified. Base quality data are lacking; no much larger clone is found one base away. Per the publication, the treatment or condition label means: live attenuated yellow fever vaccine strain. PBMCs were isolated from peripheral blood using a standard Ficoll-Paque protocol. Dynabeads CD4 and CD8 positive selection kits were used to isolate CD4 and CD8 T-cell fractions. RNA was extracted with TriZol from bulk PBMCs, CD4 and CD8 fractions, and dextramer-positive and dextramer-negative fractions. Unmatched junction bases come to 6, with V trimmed by 6 bases and J by 0 bases. The CDR3 runs 17 amino acids, cysteine and phenylalanine included. Only the CDR3 part of the read is kept: 51 bases, read in frame from the first base. Reading the germline V gene gives CDR1 MNHEY and CDR2 SVGAGI. The data are from a study of T cells after yellow fever vaccination (dated by TCRdb to the late 2010s). Study-wide context: The SMART-Seq v4 Ultra Low Input RNA kit was used to prepare libraries from fractions with low cell numbers. To track T-cell clones before and after primary and booster YFV17D yellow fever vaccination, bulk TCR alpha and beta repertoires were sequenced longitudinally. Two healthy male donors, one aged 18 to 30 and one aged 30 to 40 years, made up the cohort. Blood samples were taken at several timepoints before and after primary and secondary immunization, and bulk PBMC replicates and cell subsets were isolated. The investigation overall reported the following: Computational filtering was needed because FACS-sorted repertoires could contain abundant contaminating clonotypes from the bulk population. The secondary T-cell response was found to be weaker but faster than the primary response, with a peak reached on day 5 rather than on day 15. Because the study included only a couple of donors, the extent to which the findings can be generalized is limited. After the booster, most clones that had expanded after primary vaccination were detected again (around 97% of CD4 and roughly 86% of CD8), suggesting broad maintenance of memory. A small fraction of clonotypes showed up in both the CD4 and CD8 compartments, probably as a result of convergent recombination.

Data came from an Illumina NovaSeq 6000. TCR cDNA was made using 5'RACE template switching, a step that added a universal primer site and unique molecular identifiers. Priming for cDNA synthesis came from both the TCR alpha and TCR beta constant segments. Two PCR steps were used to amplify libraries, with sample barcodes and sequencing adapters being added in the second step. Sequencing of the libraries was done on either Illumina HiSeq 2500 (2x100 bp) or NovaSeq (2x150 bp). From the authors' description of their analysis: MIGEC handled demultiplexing of reads and collapsing into UMI consensus sequences, while MiXCR performed V(D)J alignment. Vaccine-responding clonotypes were identified with edgeR using replicate PBMC samples, with FDR below 0.01 and a log2 fold change above 5 up to day 15 being required. Each bulk clonotype received a CD4 or CD8 identity based on whether the sequenced CD4 or CD8 repertoire contained that clonotype at higher abundance. TCRdb's own reprocessing of the public reads used fastp at Q25 and MiXCR and kept productive beta chains. Identical CDR3 protein sequences are pooled into one entry, listed with their most common genes and DNA. These V and J calls are TCRdb output, not the study's own analysis. The table for this sample lists some 300,000 distinct CDR3 sequences; roughly 8.7% of them were counted only once. The ten largest clones take up 3% to 3.5% of the sample.

The chain is made from TRBV6-5 and TRBJ2-6; 9 central nucleotides agree with TRBD1. The TCR sequence derives from a man between 18 and 35 years old who received the YFV17D yellow fever vaccine. The sequences come from CD4+ T cells sorted from PBMCs, collected 5 days after the yellow fever booster vaccination. The sequence in DNA is TGTGCCAGCAGACCGGGACAGGGTTTCTCTGGGGCCAACGTCCTGACTTTC. Translated, this gives CASRPGQGFSGANVLTF.